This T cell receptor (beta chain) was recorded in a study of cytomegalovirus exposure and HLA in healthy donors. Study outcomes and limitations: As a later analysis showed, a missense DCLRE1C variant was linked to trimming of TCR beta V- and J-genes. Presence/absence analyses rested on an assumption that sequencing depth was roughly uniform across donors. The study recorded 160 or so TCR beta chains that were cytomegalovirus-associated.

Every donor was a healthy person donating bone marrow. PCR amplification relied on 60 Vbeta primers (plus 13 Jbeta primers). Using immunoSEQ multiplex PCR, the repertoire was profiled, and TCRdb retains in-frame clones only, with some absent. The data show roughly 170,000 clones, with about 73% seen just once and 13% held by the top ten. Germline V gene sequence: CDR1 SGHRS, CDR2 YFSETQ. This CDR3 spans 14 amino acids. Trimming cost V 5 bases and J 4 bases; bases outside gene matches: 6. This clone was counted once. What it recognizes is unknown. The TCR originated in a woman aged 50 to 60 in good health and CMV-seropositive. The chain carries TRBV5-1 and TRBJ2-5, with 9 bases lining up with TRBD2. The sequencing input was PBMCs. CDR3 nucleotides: TGCGCCAGCAGACCCGCGGGGGGGGGAGAGACCCAGTACTTC. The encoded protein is CASRPAGGGETQYF.